Listed below are T cell receptor beta chains from one sample, sequenced in a study of blood T cell repertoires in COVID-19. Repertoires were generated with immunoSEQ multiplex PCR, while TCRdb's copy carries only in-frame clones and drops some. Of fewer than 150,000 clones listed, 60% to 85% are singletons. The source material was peripheral blood. These receptors were taken from a man older than 75 with acute or convalescent COVID-19. Each CDR3 is given with its conserved first and last residue. Each record gives: clone size, D gene, J gene, V gene, CDR3 protein, CDR3 DNA. A D gene is named only where the DNA matches it firmly. Some rows mark clone size as missing; the rest say once, few, many or name a class of expanded clone.

-,TRBD1,TRBJ2-7,TRBV19,CASSIGDRGPYEQYF,TGTGCCAGTAGTATTGGGGACAGGGGTCCCTACGAGCAGTACTTC
once,TRBD2,TRBJ2-6,TRBV5-1,CASSLAGGYGRSGANVLTF,TGCGCCAGCAGCTTGGCCGGGGGGTACGGCCGCTCTGGGGCCAACGTCCTGACTTTC
-,-,TRBJ1-1,TRBV19,CASSTGDLNTEAFF,TGTGCCAGTAGTACAGGGGACCTGAACACTGAAGCTTTCTTT
-,-,TRBJ1-3,TRBV15,CATSTGHRSGNTIYF,TGTGCCACCAGCACTGGACACCGCTCTGGAAACACCATATATTTT
-,-,TRBJ2-4,TRBV3-1/TRBV3-2,CASSFAYRKNIQYF,TGTGCCAGCAGCTTTGCGTATCGAAAAAACATTCAGTACTTC
-,-,TRBJ2-2,TRBV7-8,CASSNWPGITGELFF,TGTGCCAGCAGTAACTGGCCAGGGATCACCGGGGAGCTGTTTTTT
few,-,TRBJ2-7,TRBV19,CASSLSPTYEQYF,TGTGCCAGTAGTCTCAGTCCAACCTACGAGCAGTACTTC
-,-,TRBJ1-1,TRBV2,CASRGSVTEAFF,TGTGCCAGCAGGGGGAGTGTCACTGAAGCTTTCTTT
-,TRBD1,TRBJ1-4,TRBV19,CASSAGTEKLFF,TGTGCCAGTAGCGCCGGGACAGAGAAACTGTTTTTT
-,-,TRBJ1-5,TRBV6-4,CASSRDGYSNQPQHF,TGTGCCAGCAGTCGCGACGGGTATAGCAATCAGCCCCAGCATTTT
few,TRBD1,TRBJ2-1,TRBV14,CASSQDPTGGPYNEQFF,TGTGCCAGCAGCCAAGACCCGACAGGGGGTCCCTACAATGAGCAGTTCTTC
-,TRBD2,TRBJ2-7,TRBV12-5,CASGLVLGRGGLYEQYF,TGTGCTAGTGGTTTGGTACTCGGGAGGGGAGGGCTTTACGAGCAGTACTTC
-,-,TRBJ2-4,TRBV15,CATSRDKGDRAKNIQYF,TGTGCCACCAGCAGAGATAAGGGGGACCGAGCCAAAAACATTCAGTACTTC
-,-,TRBJ1-2,TRBV6-5,CASRPQGLPYGYTF,TGTGCCAGCAGACCCCAGGGACTGCCCTATGGCTACACCTTC
-,TRBD2,TRBJ2-2,TRBV18,CASSPGTTSGELFF,TGTGCCAGCTCACCTGGGACTACTTCCGGGGAGCTGTTTTTT
few,TRBD1,TRBJ2-2,TRBV5-4,CASSQGQGTTGELFF,TGTGCCAGCAGCCAGGGACAGGGAACAACCGGGGAGCTGTTTTTT
-,-,TRBJ2-3,TRBV4-1,CASSQDPVAGTQYF,TGCGCCAGCAGCCAAGACCCCGTGGCGGGTACGCAGTATTTT
few,-,TRBJ1-6,TRBV19,CASSNQIYNSPLHF,TGTGCCAGTAGTAACCAGATATATAATTCACCCCTCCACTTT
-,-,TRBJ2-6,TRBV5-1,CASSLGSGNAGANVLTF,TGCGCCAGCAGCTTGGGGTCAGGGAACGCGGGGGCCAACGTCCTGACTTTC